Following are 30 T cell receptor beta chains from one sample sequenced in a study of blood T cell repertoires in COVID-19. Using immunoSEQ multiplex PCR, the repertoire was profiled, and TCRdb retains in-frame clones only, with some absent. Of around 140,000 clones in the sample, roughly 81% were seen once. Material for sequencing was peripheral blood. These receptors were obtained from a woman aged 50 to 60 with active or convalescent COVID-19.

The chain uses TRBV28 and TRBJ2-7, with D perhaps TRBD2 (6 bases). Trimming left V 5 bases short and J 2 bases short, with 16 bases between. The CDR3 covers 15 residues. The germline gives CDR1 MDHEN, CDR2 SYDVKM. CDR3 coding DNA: TGTGCCAGCAGTCCAAGGGGCGCGGGGACCTACGAGCAGTACTTC. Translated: CASSPRGAGTYEQYF.

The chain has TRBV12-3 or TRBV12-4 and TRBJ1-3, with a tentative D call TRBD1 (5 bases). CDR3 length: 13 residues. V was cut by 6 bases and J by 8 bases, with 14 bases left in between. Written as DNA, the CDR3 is TGTGCCAGCAGGCCGGACATTATGGACACCATATATTTT. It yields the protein CASRPDIMDTIYF.

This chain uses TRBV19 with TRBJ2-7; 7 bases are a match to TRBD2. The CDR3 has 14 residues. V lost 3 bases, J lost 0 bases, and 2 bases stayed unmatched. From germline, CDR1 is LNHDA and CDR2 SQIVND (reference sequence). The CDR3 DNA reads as TGTGCCAGTAGTATGCGGGGGAGCTCCTACGAGCAGTACTTC. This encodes CASSMRGSSYEQYF.

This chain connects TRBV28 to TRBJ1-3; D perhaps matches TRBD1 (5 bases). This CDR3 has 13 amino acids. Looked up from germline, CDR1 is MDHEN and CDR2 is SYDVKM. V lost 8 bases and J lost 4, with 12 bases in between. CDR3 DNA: TGTGCCAGCCATGGGGGGGGAGGAAACACCATATATTTT. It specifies CASHGGGGNTIYF. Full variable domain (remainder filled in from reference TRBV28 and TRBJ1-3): DVKVTQSSRYLVKRTGEKVFLECVQDMDHENMFWYRQDPGLGLRLIYFSYDVKMKEKGDIPEGYSVSREKKERFSLILESASTNQTSMYLCASHGGGGNTIYFGEGSWLTVV.

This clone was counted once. The CDR3 DNA reads TGTGCCAGCAGCCAAGATCTTCTAGCGGGGCCCCTTGATACGCAGTATTTT. It yields the protein CASSQDLLAGPLDTQYF. The V and J genes are TRBV4-2 and TRBJ2-3; 9 nucleotides agree with TRBD2. There are 17 residues in the CDR3. V was clipped by 0 bases and J by 6 bases; unmatched bases: 10. The germline V gene encodes CDR1 LGHNA and CDR2 YNFKEQ.

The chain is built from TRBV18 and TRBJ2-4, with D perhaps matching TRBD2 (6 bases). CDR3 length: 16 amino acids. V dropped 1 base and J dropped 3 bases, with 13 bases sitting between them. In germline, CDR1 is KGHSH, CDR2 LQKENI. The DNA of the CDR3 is TGTGCCAGCTCACCACGGGATCAGGGAGGCAAAAACATTCAGTACTTC. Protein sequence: CASSPRDQGGKNIQYF.

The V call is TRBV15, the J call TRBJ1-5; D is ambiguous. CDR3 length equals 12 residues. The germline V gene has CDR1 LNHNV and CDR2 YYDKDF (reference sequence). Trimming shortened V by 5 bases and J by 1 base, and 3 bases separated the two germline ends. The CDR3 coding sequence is TGTGCCACCAGCCAGAGCAATCAGCCCCAGCATTTT. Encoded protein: CATSQSNQPQHF. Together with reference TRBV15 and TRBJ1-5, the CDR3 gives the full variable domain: DAMVIQNPRYQVTQFGKPVTLSCSQTLNHNVMYWYQQKSSQAPKLLFHYYDKDFNNEADTPDNFQSRRPNTSFCFLDIRSPGLGDTAMYLCATSQSNQPQHFGDGTRLSIL.

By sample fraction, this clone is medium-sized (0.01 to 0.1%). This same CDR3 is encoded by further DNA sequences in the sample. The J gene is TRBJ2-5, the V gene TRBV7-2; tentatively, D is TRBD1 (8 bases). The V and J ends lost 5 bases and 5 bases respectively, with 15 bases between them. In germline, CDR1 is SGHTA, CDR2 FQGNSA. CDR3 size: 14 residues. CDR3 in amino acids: CASSRDRGGETQYF. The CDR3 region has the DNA TGTGCCAGCAGCCGCGACAGGGGAGGGGAGACCCAGTACTTC.

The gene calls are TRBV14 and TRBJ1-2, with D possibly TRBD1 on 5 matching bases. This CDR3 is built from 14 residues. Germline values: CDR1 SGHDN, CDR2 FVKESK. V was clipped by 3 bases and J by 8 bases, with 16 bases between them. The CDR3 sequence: CASSQEQATEGYTF. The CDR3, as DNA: TGTGCCAGCAGCCAGGAACAGGCAACTGAGGGCTACACCTTC.

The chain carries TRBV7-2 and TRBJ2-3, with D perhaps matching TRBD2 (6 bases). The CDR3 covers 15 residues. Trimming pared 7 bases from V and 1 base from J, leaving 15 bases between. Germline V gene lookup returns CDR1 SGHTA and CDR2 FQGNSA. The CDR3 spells CASIRGGIGTDTQYF. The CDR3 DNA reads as TGTGCCAGCATACGGGGAGGTATTGGCACAGATACGCAGTATTTT.

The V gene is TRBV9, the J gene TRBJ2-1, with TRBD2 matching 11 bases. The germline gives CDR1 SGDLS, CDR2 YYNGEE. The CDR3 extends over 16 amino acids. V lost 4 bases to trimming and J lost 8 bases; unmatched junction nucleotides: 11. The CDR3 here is CASSKTSGIRSDEQFF. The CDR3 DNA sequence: TGTGCCAGCAGCAAGACTAGCGGGATTCGGTCGGATGAGCAGTTCTTC.

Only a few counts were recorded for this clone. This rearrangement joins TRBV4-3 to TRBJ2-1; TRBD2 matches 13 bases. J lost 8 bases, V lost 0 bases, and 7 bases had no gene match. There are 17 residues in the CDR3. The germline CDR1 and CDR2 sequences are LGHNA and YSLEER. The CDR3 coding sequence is TGCGCCAGCAGCCAAGATTGGACTAGCGGGGGTAGGGATGAGCAGTTCTTC. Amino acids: CASSQDWTSGGRDEQFF.

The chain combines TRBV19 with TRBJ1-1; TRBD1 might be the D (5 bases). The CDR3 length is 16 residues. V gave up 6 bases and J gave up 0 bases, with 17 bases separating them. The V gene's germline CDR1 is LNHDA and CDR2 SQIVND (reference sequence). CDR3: CASRAGTRGMNTEAFF. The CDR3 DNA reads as TGTGCCAGTAGAGCCGGGACTAGGGGCATGAACACTGAAGCTTTCTTT.

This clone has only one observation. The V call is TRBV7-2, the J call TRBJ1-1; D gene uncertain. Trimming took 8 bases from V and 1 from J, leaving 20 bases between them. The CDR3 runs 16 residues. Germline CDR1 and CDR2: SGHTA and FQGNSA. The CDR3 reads CASQTRLLPRNTEAFF. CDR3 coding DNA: TGTGCCAGCCAAACGAGACTGCTCCCGCGGAACACTGAAGCTTTCTTT.

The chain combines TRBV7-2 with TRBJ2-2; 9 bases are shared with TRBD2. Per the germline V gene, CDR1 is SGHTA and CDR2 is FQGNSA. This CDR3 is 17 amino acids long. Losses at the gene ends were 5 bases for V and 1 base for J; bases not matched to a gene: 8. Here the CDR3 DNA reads TGTGCCAGCAGCCCCAATAGCGGGGGCTTGAACACCGGGGAGCTGTTTTTT. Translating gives CASSPNSGGLNTGELFF.

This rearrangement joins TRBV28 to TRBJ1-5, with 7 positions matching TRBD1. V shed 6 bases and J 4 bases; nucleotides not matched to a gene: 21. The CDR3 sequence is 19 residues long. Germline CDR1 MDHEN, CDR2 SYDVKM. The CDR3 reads CASRLFGTAGFIANQPQHF. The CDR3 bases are TGTGCCAGCAGACTTTTCGGGACAGCGGGTTTCATAGCAAATCAGCCCCAGCATTTT.

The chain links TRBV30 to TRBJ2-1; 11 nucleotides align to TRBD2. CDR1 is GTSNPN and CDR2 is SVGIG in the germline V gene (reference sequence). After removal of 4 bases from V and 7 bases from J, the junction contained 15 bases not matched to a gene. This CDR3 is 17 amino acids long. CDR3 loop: CAWNAGWLAGGRNEQFF. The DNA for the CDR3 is TGTGCCTGGAACGCGGGGTGGCTAGCGGGGGGACGGAATGAGCAGTTCTTC.

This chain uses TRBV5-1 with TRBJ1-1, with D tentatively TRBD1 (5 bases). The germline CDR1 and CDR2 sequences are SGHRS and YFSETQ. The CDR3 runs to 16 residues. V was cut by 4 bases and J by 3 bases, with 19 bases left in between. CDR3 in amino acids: CASSPSGRALDTEAFF. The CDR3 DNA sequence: TGCGCCAGCAGCCCTTCGGGCAGGGCCCTGGACACTGAAGCTTTCTTT. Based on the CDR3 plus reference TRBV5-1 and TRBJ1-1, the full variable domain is KAGVTQTPRYLIKTRGQQVTLSCSPISGHRSVSWYQQTPGQGLQFLFEYFSETQRNKGNFPGRFSGRQFSNSRSEMNVSTLELGDSALYLCASSPSGRALDTEAFFGQGTRLTVV.

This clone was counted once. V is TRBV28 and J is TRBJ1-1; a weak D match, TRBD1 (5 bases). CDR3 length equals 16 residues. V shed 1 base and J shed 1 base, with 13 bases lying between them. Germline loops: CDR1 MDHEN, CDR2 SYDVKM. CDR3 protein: CASSLYYGGTNTEAFF. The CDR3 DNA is TGTGCCAGCAGTTTATATTACGGGGGTACGAACACTGAAGCTTTCTTT.

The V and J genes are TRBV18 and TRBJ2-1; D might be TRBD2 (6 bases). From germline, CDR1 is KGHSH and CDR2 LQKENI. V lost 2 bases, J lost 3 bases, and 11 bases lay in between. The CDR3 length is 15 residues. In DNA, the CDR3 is TGTGCCAGCTCACCAGGGACTGGTGGCTACAATGAGCAGTTCTTC. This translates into CASSPGTGGYNEQFF.

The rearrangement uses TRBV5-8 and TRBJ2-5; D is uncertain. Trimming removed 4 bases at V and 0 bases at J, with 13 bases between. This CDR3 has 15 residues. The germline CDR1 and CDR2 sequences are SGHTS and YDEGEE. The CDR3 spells CASSEMLVYQETQYF. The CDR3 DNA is TGTGCCAGCAGCGAGATGCTAGTGTACCAAGAGACCCAGTACTTC.

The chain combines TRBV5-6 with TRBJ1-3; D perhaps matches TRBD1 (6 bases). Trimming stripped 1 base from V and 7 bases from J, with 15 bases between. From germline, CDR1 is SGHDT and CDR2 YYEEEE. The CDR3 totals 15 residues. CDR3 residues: CASSLRQAVANTIYF. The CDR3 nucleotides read TGTGCCAGCAGCTTGAGACAGGCCGTGGCGAACACCATATATTTT.

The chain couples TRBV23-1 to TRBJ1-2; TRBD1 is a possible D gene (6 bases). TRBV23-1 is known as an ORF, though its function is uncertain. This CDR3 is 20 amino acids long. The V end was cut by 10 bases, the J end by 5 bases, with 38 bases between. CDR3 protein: CATSNDAILHRDRSGYGYTF. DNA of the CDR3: TGCGCCACCTCCAACGACGCCATCCTACACAGGGATAGGAGCGGATATGGCTACACCTTC.

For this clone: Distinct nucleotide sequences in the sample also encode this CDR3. For the CDR3, the DNA is TGCGCCAGCAGCTTGGGCCCAGGGAACACTGAAGCTTTCTTT. Translation gives CASSLGPGNTEAFF. The chain uses TRBV5-1 and TRBJ1-1; the D is unclear. The CDR3 covers 14 residues. Trimming left V 0 bases short and J 1 base short, with 7 bases between. Germline assignment: CDR1 SGHRS and CDR2 YFSETQ.

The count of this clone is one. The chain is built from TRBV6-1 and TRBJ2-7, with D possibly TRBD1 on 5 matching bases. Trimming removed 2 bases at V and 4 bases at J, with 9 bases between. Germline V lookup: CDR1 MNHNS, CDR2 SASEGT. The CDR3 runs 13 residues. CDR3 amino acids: CASSEQGWYEQYF. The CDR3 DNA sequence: TGTGCCAGCAGTGAACAGGGTTGGTACGAGCAGTACTTC.

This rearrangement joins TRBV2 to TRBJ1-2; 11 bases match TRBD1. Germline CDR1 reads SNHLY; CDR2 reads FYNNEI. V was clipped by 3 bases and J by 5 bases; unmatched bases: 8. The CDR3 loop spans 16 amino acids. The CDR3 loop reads CASSEDRGRGRYGYTF. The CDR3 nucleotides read TGTGCCAGCAGTGAGGACAGGGGGCGAGGTCGGTATGGCTACACCTTC.

CDR3 region: CASSGRAPRRAEAFF. The CDR3 DNA sequence: TGTGCCAGCAGTGGACGGGCCCCTCGGAGGGCTGAAGCTTTCTTT. The chain recombines TRBV28 with TRBJ1-1, with unresolved D. V gave up 5 bases and J gave up 6 bases, with 19 bases separating them. The CDR3 covers 15 residues. CDR1 and CDR2 (germline): MDHEN, SYDVKM. The whole variable domain, remainder taken from reference TRBV28 and TRBJ1-1, is DVKVTQSSRYLVKRTGEKVFLECVQDMDHENMFWYRQDPGLGLRLIYFSYDVKMKEKGDIPEGYSVSREKKERFSLILESASTNQTSMYLCASSGRAPRRAEAFFGQGTRLTVV.

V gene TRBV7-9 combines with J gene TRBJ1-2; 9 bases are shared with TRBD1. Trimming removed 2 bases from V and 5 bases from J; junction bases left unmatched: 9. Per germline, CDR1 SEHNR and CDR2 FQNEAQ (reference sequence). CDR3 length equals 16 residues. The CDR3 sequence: CASSLRTGEGRYGYTF. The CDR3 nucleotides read TGTGCCAGCAGCTTAAGGACAGGGGAAGGTCGGTATGGCTACACCTTC.

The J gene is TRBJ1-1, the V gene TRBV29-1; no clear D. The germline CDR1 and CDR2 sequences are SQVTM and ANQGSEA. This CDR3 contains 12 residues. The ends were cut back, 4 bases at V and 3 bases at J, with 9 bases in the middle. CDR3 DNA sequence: TGCAGCGTTGGGAGGCAGTACACTGAAGCTTTCTTT. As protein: CSVGRQYTEAFF. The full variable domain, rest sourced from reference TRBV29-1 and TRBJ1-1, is SAVISQKPSRDICQRGTSLTIQCQVDSQVTMMFWYRQQPGQSLTLIATANQGSEATYESGFVIDKFPISRPNLTFSTLTVSNMSPEDSSIYLCSVGRQYTEAFFGQGTRLTVV.

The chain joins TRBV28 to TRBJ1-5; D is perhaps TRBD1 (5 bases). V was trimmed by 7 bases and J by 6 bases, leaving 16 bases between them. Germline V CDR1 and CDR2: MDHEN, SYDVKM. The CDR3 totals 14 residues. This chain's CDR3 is CASTIHDRGQPQHF. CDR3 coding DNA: TGTGCCAGCACCATCCACGACAGAGGTCAGCCCCAGCATTTT. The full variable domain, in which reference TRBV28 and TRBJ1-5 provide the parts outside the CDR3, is DVKVTQSSRYLVKRTGEKVFLECVQDMDHENMFWYRQDPGLGLRLIYFSYDVKMKEKGDIPEGYSVSREKKERFSLILESASTNQTSMYLCASTIHDRGQPQHFGDGTRLSIL.